This TCR beta chain was obtained from a study of long-term antiretroviral therapy in people with HIV. On this clone: Its antigen remains unknown.

Findings and limits, study-wide: Specimen acquisition occurred between about 2004 and 2017, potentially under older ART regimens.

Running of the v3.0 immunoSEQ assay took place at survey level. Data came from immunoSEQ multiplex PCR; TCRdb stores just in-frame clones and leaves some out. The repertoire has 11,000 or so clones, over 70% of them found once; the top ten carry approximately 10%. Post-ART PBMC samples numbered at least two per donor, and pre-ART ones at least one. The sequencing used unsorted PBMCs, collected 0.8 years before starting antiretroviral therapy. The receptor's source is a woman aged 40 to 50 with HIV.

CDR3 residues: CASSSGTRRTGELFF. The DNA for the CDR3 is TGTGCCAGCAGCTCAGGGACTAGAAGGACCGGGGAGCTGTTTTTT. The V call is TRBV11-3, the J call TRBJ2-2, with 8 bases aligning to TRBD2. This CDR3 spans 15 amino acids. CDR1 is SGHNT, CDR2 YENEEA, per germline. V shed 4 bases, J shed 5 bases, and the junction held 6 bases outside the gene matches.